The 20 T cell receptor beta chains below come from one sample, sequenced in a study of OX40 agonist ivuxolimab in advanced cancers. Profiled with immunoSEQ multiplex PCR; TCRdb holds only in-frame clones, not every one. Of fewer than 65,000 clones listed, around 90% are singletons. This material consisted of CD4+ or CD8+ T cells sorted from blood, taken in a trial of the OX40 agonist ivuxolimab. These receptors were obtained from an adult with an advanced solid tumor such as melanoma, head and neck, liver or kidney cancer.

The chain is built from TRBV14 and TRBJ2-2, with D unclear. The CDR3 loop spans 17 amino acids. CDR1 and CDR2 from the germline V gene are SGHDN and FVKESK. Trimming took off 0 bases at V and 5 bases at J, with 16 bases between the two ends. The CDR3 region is CASSQDLESPRTGELFF. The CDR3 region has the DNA TGTGCCAGCAGCCAAGATCTGGAGAGCCCGAGGACCGGGGAGCTGTTTTTT.

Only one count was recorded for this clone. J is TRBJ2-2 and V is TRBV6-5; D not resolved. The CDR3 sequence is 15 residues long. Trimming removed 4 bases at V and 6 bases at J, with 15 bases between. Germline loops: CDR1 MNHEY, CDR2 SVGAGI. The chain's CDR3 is CASSLTLGPAGELFF. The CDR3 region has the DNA TGTGCCAGCAGTTTAACCTTAGGGCCGGCCGGGGAGCTGTTTTTT.

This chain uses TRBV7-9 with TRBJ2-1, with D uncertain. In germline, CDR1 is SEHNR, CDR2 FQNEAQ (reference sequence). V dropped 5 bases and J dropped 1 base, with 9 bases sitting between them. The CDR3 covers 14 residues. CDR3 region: CASSPGQSYNEQFF. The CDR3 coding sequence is TGTGCCAGCAGCCCTGGCCAATCCTACAATGAGCAGTTCTTC.

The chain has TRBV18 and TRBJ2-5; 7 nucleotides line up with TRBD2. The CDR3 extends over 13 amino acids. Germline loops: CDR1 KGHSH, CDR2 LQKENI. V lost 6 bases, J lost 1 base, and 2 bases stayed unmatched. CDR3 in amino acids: CASSGRVQETQYF. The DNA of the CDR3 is TGTGCCAGCTCGGGGAGGGTCCAAGAGACCCAGTACTTC.

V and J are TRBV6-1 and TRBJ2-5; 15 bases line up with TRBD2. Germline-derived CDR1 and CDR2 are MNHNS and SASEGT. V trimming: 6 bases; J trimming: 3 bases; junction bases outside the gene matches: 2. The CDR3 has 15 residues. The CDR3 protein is CASSGLAGGKETQYF. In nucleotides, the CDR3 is TGTGCCAGCAGCGGACTAGCGGGAGGGAAAGAGACCCAGTACTTC.

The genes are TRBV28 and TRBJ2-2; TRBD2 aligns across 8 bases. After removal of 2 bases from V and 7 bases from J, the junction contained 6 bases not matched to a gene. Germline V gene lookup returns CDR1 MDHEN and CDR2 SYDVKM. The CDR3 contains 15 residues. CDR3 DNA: TGTGCCAGCAGTTTAGTGACTAGCGCAAGCGGGGAGCTGTTTTTT. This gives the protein CASSLVTSASGELFF.

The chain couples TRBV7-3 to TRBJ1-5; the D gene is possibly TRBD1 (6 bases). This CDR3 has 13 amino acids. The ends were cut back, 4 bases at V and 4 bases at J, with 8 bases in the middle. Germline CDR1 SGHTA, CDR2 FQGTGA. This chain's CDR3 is CASSWGPNQPQHF. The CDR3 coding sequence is TGTGCCAGCAGCTGGGGGCCGAATCAGCCCCAGCATTTT.

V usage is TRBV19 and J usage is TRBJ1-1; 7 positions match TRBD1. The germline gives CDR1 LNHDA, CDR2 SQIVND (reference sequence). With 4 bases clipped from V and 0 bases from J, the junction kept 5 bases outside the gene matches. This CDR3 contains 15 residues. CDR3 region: CASSRDSLVNTEAFF. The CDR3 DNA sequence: TGTGCCAGTAGTAGGGACAGTCTCGTGAACACTGAAGCTTTCTTT.

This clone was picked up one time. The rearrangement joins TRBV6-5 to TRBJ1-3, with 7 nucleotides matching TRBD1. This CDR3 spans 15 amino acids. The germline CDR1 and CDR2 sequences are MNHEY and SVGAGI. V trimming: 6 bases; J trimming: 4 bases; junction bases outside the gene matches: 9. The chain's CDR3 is CASRLRDRIGNTIYF. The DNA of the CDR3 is TGTGCCAGCAGACTCCGGGACAGAATAGGAAACACCATATATTTT.

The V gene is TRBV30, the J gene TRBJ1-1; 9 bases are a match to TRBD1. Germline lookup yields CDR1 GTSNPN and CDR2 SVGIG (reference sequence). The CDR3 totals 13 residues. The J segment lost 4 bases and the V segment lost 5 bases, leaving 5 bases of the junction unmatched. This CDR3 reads CAWGQGTGTEAFF. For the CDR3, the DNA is TGTGCCTGGGGACAGGGGACGGGCACTGAAGCTTTCTTT.

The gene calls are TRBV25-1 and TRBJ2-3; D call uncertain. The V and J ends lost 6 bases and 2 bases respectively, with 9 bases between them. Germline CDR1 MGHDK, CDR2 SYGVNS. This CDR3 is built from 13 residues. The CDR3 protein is CASSRPPTDTQYF. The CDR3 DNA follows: TGTGCCAGCAGCCGCCCCCCCACAGATACGCAGTATTTT.

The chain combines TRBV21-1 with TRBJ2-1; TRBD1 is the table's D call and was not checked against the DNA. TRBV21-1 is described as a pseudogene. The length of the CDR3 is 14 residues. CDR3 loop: CARGAGERYNEQFF. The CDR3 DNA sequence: TGTGCCAGGGGGGCCGGGGAGCGCTACAATGAGCAGTTCTTC.

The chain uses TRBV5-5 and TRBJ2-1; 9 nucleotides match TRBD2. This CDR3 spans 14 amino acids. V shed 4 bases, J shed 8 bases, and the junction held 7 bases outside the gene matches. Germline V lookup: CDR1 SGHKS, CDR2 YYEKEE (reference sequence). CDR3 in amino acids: CASSQGTSIDEQFF. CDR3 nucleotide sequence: TGTGCCAGCAGCCAGGGGACTAGCATAGATGAGCAGTTCTTC.

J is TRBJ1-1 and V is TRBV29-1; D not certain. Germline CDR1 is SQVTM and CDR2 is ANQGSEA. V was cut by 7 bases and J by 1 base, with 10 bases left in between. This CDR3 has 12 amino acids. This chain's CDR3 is CSARLSNTEAFF. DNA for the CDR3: TGCAGCGCCAGGTTATCGAACACTGAAGCTTTCTTT.

This CDR3 reads CASSQEGTGSMGYTF. In DNA, the CDR3 is TGCGCCAGCAGCCAAGAAGGGACAGGGTCTATGGGCTACACCTTC. The chain joins TRBV4-3 to TRBJ1-2; 9 positions match TRBD1. V dropped 0 bases and J dropped 8; count of bases not matched to a gene: 7. CDR3 length: 15 amino acids. Germline V CDR1 and CDR2: LGHNA, YSLEER.

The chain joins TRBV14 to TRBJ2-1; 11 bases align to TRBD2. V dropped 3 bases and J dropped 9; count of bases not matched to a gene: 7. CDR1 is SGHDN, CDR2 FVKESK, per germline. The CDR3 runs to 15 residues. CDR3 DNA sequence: TGTGCCAGCAGCCAGGTAGCGGGAGGGCCCGGTGAGCAGTTCTTC. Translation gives CASSQVAGGPGEQFF.

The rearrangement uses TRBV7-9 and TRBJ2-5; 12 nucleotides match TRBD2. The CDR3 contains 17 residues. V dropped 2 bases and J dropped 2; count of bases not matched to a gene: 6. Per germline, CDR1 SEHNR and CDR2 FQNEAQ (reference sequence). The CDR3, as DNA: TGTGCCAGCAGCTTAAGTAGACTAGCGGGAGAACAAGAGACCCAGTACTTC. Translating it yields CASSLSRLAGEQETQYF.

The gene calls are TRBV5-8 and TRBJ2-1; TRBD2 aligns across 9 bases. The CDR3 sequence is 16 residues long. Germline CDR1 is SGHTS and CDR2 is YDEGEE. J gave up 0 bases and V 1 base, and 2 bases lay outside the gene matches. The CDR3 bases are TGTGCCAGCAGCTTGCTAGCGGGAAGCTCCTACAATGAGCAGTTCTTC. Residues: CASSLLAGSSYNEQFF.

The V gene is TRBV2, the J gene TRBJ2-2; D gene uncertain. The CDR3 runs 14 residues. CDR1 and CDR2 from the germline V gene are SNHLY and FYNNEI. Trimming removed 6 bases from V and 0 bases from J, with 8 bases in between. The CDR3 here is CASSPWPNTGELFF. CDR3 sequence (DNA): TGTGCCAGCAGCCCCTGGCCGAACACCGGGGAGCTGTTTTTT.

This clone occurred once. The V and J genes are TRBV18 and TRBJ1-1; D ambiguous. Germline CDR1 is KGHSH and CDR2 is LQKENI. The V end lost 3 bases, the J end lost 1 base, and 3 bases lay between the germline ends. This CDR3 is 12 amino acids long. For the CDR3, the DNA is TGTGCCAGCTCACCGGAGAACACTGAAGCTTTCTTT. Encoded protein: CASSPENTEAFF. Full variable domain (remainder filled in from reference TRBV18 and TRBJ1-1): NAGVMQNPRHLVRRRGQEARLRCSPMKGHSHVYWYRQLPEEGLKFMVYLQKENIIDESGMPKERFSAEFPKEGPSILRIQQVVRGDSAAYFCASSPENTEAFFGQGTRLTVV.